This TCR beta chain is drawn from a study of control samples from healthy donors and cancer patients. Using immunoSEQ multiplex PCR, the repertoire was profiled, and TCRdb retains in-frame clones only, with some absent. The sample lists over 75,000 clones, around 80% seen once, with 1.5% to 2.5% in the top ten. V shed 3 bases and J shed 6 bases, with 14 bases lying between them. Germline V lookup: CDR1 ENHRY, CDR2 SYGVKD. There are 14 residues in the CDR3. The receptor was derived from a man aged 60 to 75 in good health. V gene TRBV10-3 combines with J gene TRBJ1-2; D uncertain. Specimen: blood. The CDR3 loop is CAISDIKSDHGYTF. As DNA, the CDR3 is TGTGCCATCAGTGATATCAAGTCGGATCATGGCTACACCTTC.